Following are 5 T cell receptor beta chains from one sample sequenced in a study of CD8 T cells in ankylosing spondylitis. Points from the study as a whole: Characteristic of ankylosing spondylitis blood, it appeared, was a TCR beta motif comprising several highly homologous variants.

Their specific antigens are unknown. TCRdb called the 5' RACE reads again in MiXCR, with one record for every CDR3 protein. The sample carries a few hundred thousand distinct CDR3 sequences, more than 9.5% recorded once. Sequenced input: blood, either unsorted or a sorted T cell fraction (not recorded which). Receptors were obtained from a male donor with ankylosing spondylitis.

This clonotype was seen ten or more times. CDR3 loop: CASSFSAEIRNEQYF. The CDR3 region has the DNA TGTGCCAGCAGCTTTAGTGCGGAGATCCGGAACGAGCAGTACTTC. The V call is TRBV5-6, the J call TRBJ2-7; D not resolved. CDR1 and CDR2 from the germline V gene are SGHDT and YYEEEE. V lost 2 bases to trimming and J lost 5 bases, with 17 bases between them. CDR3 length equals 15 residues.

CDR3 protein: CASWRGQNTGELFF. The CDR3 DNA reads TGTGCCAGCTGGCGGGGGCAGAACACCGGGGAGCTGTTTTTT. The chain employs TRBV6-1 and TRBJ2-2; possible D gene TRBD2, 7 bases. The CDR3 is 14 residues long. V was shortened by 8 bases and J by 1 base, with 11 bases between the two germline ends. The germline V gene encodes CDR1 MNHNS and CDR2 SASEGT.

The chain joins TRBV5-1 to TRBJ2-2; no clear D gene. V lost 0 bases and J 4 bases, leaving 10 bases between the germline ends. This CDR3 spans 15 amino acids. Per the germline V gene, CDR1 is SGHRS and CDR2 is YFSETQ. CDR3 loop: CASSLDSLGTGELFF. DNA of the CDR3: TGCGCCAGCAGCTTGGATTCCCTAGGCACCGGGGAGCTGTTTTTT.

This clonotype was seen repeatedly, ten times or more. This rearrangement joins TRBV6-1 to TRBJ2-3; D is unresolved. The ends were cut back, 5 bases at V and 4 bases at J, with 13 bases in the middle. CDR1 MNHNS and CDR2 SASEGT come from the germline V gene. CDR3 length: 14 residues. CDR3 nucleotides: TGTGCCAGCAGTCTTCGAACTGGGGCAGATACGCAGTATTTT. It specifies CASSLRTGADTQYF.

V gene TRBV20-1 combines with J gene TRBJ2-7; D ambiguous. The CDR3 is 11 amino acids. V gave up 0 bases and J gave up 4 bases, with 4 bases separating them. Germline loops: CDR1 DFQATT, CDR2 SNEGSKA (reference sequence). The CDR3 nucleotides read TGCAGTGCTAGAGAAGCTTACGAGCAGTACGTC. Protein sequence: CSAREAYEQYV.